These T cell receptor beta chains were read from a single sample in a study of PD-1 blockade in classical Hodgkin lymphoma. TCRdb's table, derived via immunoSEQ multiplex PCR, lists solely in-frame clones and lacks some. The table shows roughly 30,000 clones, with about 81% occurring only once. This sample comprised CD4+ T cells from blood, obtained before the fourth cycle of nivolumab. The receptor source for this set is a human donor with classical Hodgkin lymphoma. The CDR3 runs from the conserved cysteine through the conserved F or W. A D gene is named only where the DNA matches it firmly.

>TRBD2|TRBV15
CATSRGVSGGPEEQYF
>TRBD1|TRBV29-1
CSAKASGGWPEAFF
>.|TRBV7-2
CASSLTDGTGELFF
>.|TRBV19
CASSLPGLNTEAFF
>TRBD1|TRBV15
CATSRDRWRDRDYGYTF
>.|TRBV19
CASTSTGAGELFF
>TRBD2|TRBV15
CATSIATSGADTQYF
>.|TRBV30
CAWAVGGNSNQPQHF
>TRBD2|TRBV29-1
CSVPRGAGGTTDTQYF
>TRBD1|TRBV9
CASSSVSRDSRFSGNTIYF
>.|TRBV29-1
CSVDGQGGYGYTF
>.|TRBV19
CASSVGGNSGNTIYF
>TRBD1|TRBV9
CASSGLGTASYNEQFF
>.|TRBV4-2
CASSQVRTDYGYTF
>.|TRBV11-2
CASSFSPRDVKGTEAFF
>TRBD2|TRBV7-9
CASSLALGRGRETQYF
>.|TRBV19
CASSIGGTFGGYTF
>.|TRBV20-1
CSAWDTYEQYF
>TRBD1|TRBV19
CASSLEWTGGRSNQPQHF
>TRBD1|TRBV2
CASSEASILGTGGYEQYF
>.|TRBV25-1
CASRSPSEWRLYPYEQYF
>.|TRBV5-1
CASSLDAQGQQYF
>.|TRBV28
CASRAAPISYEQYF
>TRBD1|TRBV7-2
CASSRQGAYEQYF
>.|TRBV4-3
CASSQDLGQPQHF
>.|TRBV28
CASSPPTGSRGELFF
>.|TRBV19
CASSRRGENTEAFF
>.|TRBV2
CASIKMILGEAFF
>.|TRBV6-6
CASSYGPGGHGYTF
>.|TRBV5-8
CASSLDGPGYEQYF
>.|TRBV5-6
CASSSTGRNEKLFF
>.|TRBV30
CAWSVTDSNQPQHF
>TRBD1|TRBV5-4
CASSSDRGDEKLFF
>TRBD1|TRBV19
CASSFGQGSNQPQHF
>TRBD1|TRBV10-3
CAISESRDRNNEKLFF